The TCR beta chain under discussion was sequenced for a study of blood T cells in healthy people across ages. Concerning this clonotype: Its matching antigen is unknown.

Germline-derived CDR1 and CDR2 are MNHEY and SMNVEV (reference sequence). The CDR3 length is 13 residues. The germline V and J ends were trimmed by 6 bases and 2 bases, with 5 bases remaining between them. General study points: PBMC samples, being unsorted, prevented any conclusive comparison of naive and antigen-experienced cells. Older age coincided with a roughly linear decline in TCR beta diversity per million T cells. Relative to aged donors, long-lived donors carried more naive CD4+ cells and displayed higher diversity.

It was with a sample-barcoded 5' primer and a J-beta primer mix that a second PCR of about 6 to 12 cycles was run. TCRdb redid the calling of the 5' RACE reads with MiXCR, one entry per CDR3 protein. The table includes about 800,000 distinct CDR3 sequences, more than 35% detected once. Sequencing used blood. The chain employs TRBV27 and TRBJ2-6; D gene uncertain. The sequence derives from a man aged 80 or over in good health. The DNA of the CDR3 is TGTGCCAGCAGGATTACTGGGGCCAACGTCCTGACTTTC. This gives the protein CASRITGANVLTF.